Listed here are 26 T cell receptor beta chains from one sample, sequenced in a study of blood T cell repertoires in COVID-19. TCRdb's table, derived via immunoSEQ multiplex PCR, lists solely in-frame clones and lacks some. In the table there are about 70,000 clones, roughly 82% of which are singletons. Material: peripheral blood. These TCRs come from a woman aged 60 to 75 with acute or convalescent COVID-19.

The chain uses TRBV19 and TRBJ1-1; TRBD1 matches 8 bases. V shed 5 bases and J 1 base; nucleotides not matched to a gene: 12. Germline V gives CDR1 LNHDA, CDR2 SQIVND (reference sequence). This CDR3 spans 17 amino acids. CDR3 in amino acids: CASSVTPGQGENTEAFF. CDR3 sequence (DNA): TGTGCCAGTAGTGTTACCCCTGGACAGGGTGAGAACACTGAAGCTTTCTTT.

The rearrangement joins TRBV7-6 to TRBJ2-7; 7 bases align to TRBD2. The germline gives CDR1 SGHVS, CDR2 FNYEAQ. The CDR3 spans 14 residues. With V trimmed by 5 bases and J by 0 bases, 4 bases remained unmatched. CDR3 nucleotides: TGTGCCAGCAGCCCGGGAGGTTACTCCTACGAGCAGTACTTC. Its translation: CASSPGGYSYEQYF. Based on the CDR3 plus reference TRBV7-6 and TRBJ2-7, the full variable domain is GAGVSQSPRYKVTKRGQDVALRCDPISGHVSLYWYRQALGQGPEFLTYFNYEAQQDKSGLPNDRFSAERPEGSISTLTIQRTEQRDSAMYRCASSPGGYSYEQYFGPGTRLTVT.

This rearrangement joins TRBV5-1 to TRBJ1-3; a possible D gene is TRBD1 (5 bases). Germline V gene lookup returns CDR1 SGHRS and CDR2 YFSETQ. Between the trimmed V and J ends, which lost 4 bases and 2 bases, there was a span of 10 bases. The CDR3 runs to 14 residues. The CDR3 DNA follows: TGCGCCAGCAGCCGCGGGACTCCTGGAAACACCATATATTTT. Amino acid sequence: CASSRGTPGNTIYF.

This chain uses TRBV19 with TRBJ1-6, with 7 positions matching TRBD1. V lost 5 bases, J lost 8 bases, and 9 bases stayed unmatched. The CDR3 length is 15 residues. Germline values: CDR1 LNHDA, CDR2 SQIVND (reference sequence). Written as DNA, the CDR3 is TGTGCCAGTAGTCCGGACAGGTCAAGGGATTCACCCCTCCACTTT. Amino acids: CASSPDRSRDSPLHF.

The chain carries TRBV5-1 and TRBJ2-5, with D possibly TRBD2 on 5 matching bases. The CDR3 contains 13 residues. Per the germline V gene, CDR1 is SGHRS and CDR2 is YFSETQ. The germline V and J ends were trimmed by 0 bases and 4 bases, with 7 bases remaining between them. The CDR3, as DNA: TGCGCCAGCAGCTTGGTCCTAGCAGAGACCCAGTACTTC. This gives the protein CASSLVLAETQYF. Full variable domain (rest looked up from reference TRBV5-1 and TRBJ2-5): KAGVTQTPRYLIKTRGQQVTLSCSPISGHRSVSWYQQTPGQGLQFLFEYFSETQRNKGNFPGRFSGRQFSNSRSEMNVSTLELGDSALYLCASSLVLAETQYFGPGTRLLVL.

This rearrangement joins TRBV7-8 to TRBJ2-7; 8 nucleotides match TRBD2. V shed 4 bases and J 4 bases; nucleotides not matched to a gene: 9. Germline V CDR1 and CDR2: SGHVS, FQNEAQ. CDR3 length: 15 residues. DNA for the CDR3: TGTGCCAGCAGCTCAAGAGCGGGAGAGGTGTACGAGCAGTACTTC. It specifies CASSSRAGEVYEQYF.

The chain recombines TRBV6-1 with TRBJ1-1; TRBD1 aligns across 7 bases. Losses at the gene ends were 6 bases for V and 7 bases for J; bases not matched to a gene: 8. Germline V gene sequence: CDR1 MNHNS, CDR2 SASEGT. The CDR3 length is 13 residues. The CDR3 nucleotides are TGTGCCAGCAGCCGGAGAGACAGGGTTGAAGCTTTCTTT. Its protein product is CASSRRDRVEAFF.

This clone has a single count. The gene calls are TRBV2 and TRBJ2-7; possibly TRBD1 for D (5 bases). The CDR3 has 12 amino acids. Trimming stripped 4 bases from V and 3 bases from J, with 7 bases between. Germline CDR1 SNHLY, CDR2 FYNNEI. The CDR3 sequence: CASSAQGYEQYF. The CDR3 DNA reads TGTGCCAGCAGTGCTCAGGGCTACGAGCAGTACTTC.

The V gene is TRBV7-8, the J gene TRBJ2-5; 10 bases map to TRBD2. CDR1 is SGHVS and CDR2 is FQNEAQ in the germline V gene. This CDR3 is built from 15 residues. With 10 bases clipped from V and 4 bases from J, the junction kept 12 bases outside the gene matches. The CDR3 DNA is TGTGCCACCATAGCGGGGGGTATACAACGAGAGACCCAGTACTTC. Residues: CATIAGGIQRETQYF.

This chain links TRBV19 with TRBJ1-1; D is perhaps TRBD1 (6 bases). CDR3 size: 13 residues. Trimming removed 8 bases at V and 0 bases at J, with 10 bases between. The germline CDR1 and CDR2 sequences are LNHDA and SQIVND (reference sequence). The CDR3 DNA is TGTGCCAGTCACAGGGAACTGAACACTGAAGCTTTCTTT. Residues: CASHRELNTEAFF.

This clone was recorded only once. The J gene is TRBJ2-1, the V gene TRBV24-1; 8 bases align to TRBD1. The CDR3 sequence is 15 residues long. Germline V lookup: CDR1 KGHDR, CDR2 SFDVKD. After removal of 8 bases from V and 4 bases from J, the junction contained 9 bases not matched to a gene. The CDR3 protein is CATTTGQGLYNEQFF. The CDR3 coding sequence is TGTGCCACCACCACCGGACAGGGCCTATACAATGAGCAGTTCTTC.

This chain links TRBV2 with TRBJ1-2; maybe TRBD1 (5 bases). CDR1 is SNHLY, CDR2 FYNNEI, per germline. The CDR3 consists of 13 residues. V shed 6 bases and J shed 7 bases, with 15 bases lying between them. The DNA for the CDR3 is TGTGCCAGCAGGACCCGGGACTCCTCTGGCTACACCTTC. Translating gives CASRTRDSSGYTF.

The rearrangement joins TRBV9 to TRBJ2-7; TRBD1 matches at 7 bases. Trimming at V came to 4 bases and at J to 3 bases, leaving 7 bases not matched to a gene. Germline V lookup: CDR1 SGDLS, CDR2 YYNGEE. The CDR3 length is 14 residues. The chain's CDR3 is CASSPGDSLYEQYF. The CDR3 region has the DNA TGTGCCAGCAGCCCAGGGGACAGCCTCTACGAGCAGTACTTC.

CDR3 sequence reads: CASSPGLAGVTTDTQYF. The CDR3 DNA is TGTGCCAGCAGCCCCGGATTAGCGGGGGTTACCACAGATACGCAGTATTTT. V is TRBV7-2 and J is TRBJ2-3; 9 bases match TRBD2. The CDR3 extends over 17 amino acids. Germline V CDR1 and CDR2: SGHTA, FQGNSA. After removal of 5 bases from V and 2 bases from J, the junction contained 11 bases not matched to a gene.

V is TRBV19 and J is TRBJ2-1, with a tentative D call TRBD1 (6 bases). The ends were cut back, 3 bases at V and 6 bases at J, with 12 bases in the middle. CDR3 length equals 14 residues. CDR1 LNHDA and CDR2 SQIVND come from the germline V gene (reference sequence). The CDR3 sequence is CASSIWGRVNEQFF. The CDR3 bases are TGTGCCAGTAGTATTTGGGGGCGCGTCAATGAGCAGTTCTTC.

The rearrangement joins TRBV5-1 to TRBJ2-3; tentative D call: TRBD2 (5 bases). The CDR3 spans 13 residues. V lost 9 bases, J lost 3 bases, and 14 bases lay in between. CDR1 is SGHRS, CDR2 YFSETQ, per germline. The CDR3 DNA sequence: TGCGCCACTGCGCTCGGGATAACAGATACGCAGTATTTT. Residues: CATALGITDTQYF.

The chain couples TRBV6-1 to TRBJ1-5; 8 positions agree with TRBD1. CDR3 length equals 16 residues. The V gene's germline CDR1 is MNHNS and CDR2 SASEGT. Trimming at V came to 3 bases and at J to 4 bases, leaving 8 bases not matched to a gene. The CDR3 coding sequence is TGTGCCAGCAGTGACCCTCGACAGGGGTTAAATCAGCCCCAGCATTTT. Translation: CASSDPRQGLNQPQHF.

The V and J genes are TRBV7-9 and TRBJ1-1; D not resolved. V was trimmed by 1 base and J by 0 bases, leaving 9 bases between them. This CDR3 is built from 15 residues. Germline CDR1 SEHNR, CDR2 FQNEAQ (reference sequence). CDR3 DNA: TGTGCCAGCAGCTTAGGTCACGGGATGAACACTGAAGCTTTCTTT. Its translation is CASSLGHGMNTEAFF.

The CDR3 here is CASSLAAGTVYGYTF. CDR3 DNA sequence: TGTGCCAGCAGCTTAGCGGCGGGCACAGTCTATGGCTACACCTTC. The chain carries TRBV7-8 and TRBJ1-2, with no clear D. Trimming shortened V by 0 bases and J by 4 bases, and 12 bases separated the two germline ends. The CDR3 covers 15 residues. The germline V gene has CDR1 SGHVS and CDR2 FQNEAQ.

This chain uses TRBV4-2 with TRBJ1-5; D remains ambiguous. Germline CDR1 reads LGHNA; CDR2 reads YNFKEQ. Trimming took 0 bases from V and 1 from J, leaving 7 bases between them. The length of the CDR3 is 15 residues. The CDR3 bases are TGTGCCAGCAGCCAAGATTTGAGCAGCAATCAGCCCCAGCATTTT. Residues: CASSQDLSSNQPQHF.

This chain joins TRBV6-1 and TRBJ1-5; D might be TRBD1 (5 bases). CDR1 MNHNS and CDR2 SASEGT come from the germline V gene. The CDR3 runs 14 residues. Trimming took off 3 bases at V and 5 bases at J, with 11 bases between the two ends. The CDR3 protein is CASSDRRVYQPQHF. In DNA form, the CDR3 reads TGTGCCAGCAGTGATCGCAGGGTCTATCAGCCCCAGCATTTT.

This rearrangement joins TRBV3-1 (or the pseudogene TRBV3-2) to TRBJ2-1, with a tentative D call TRBD2 (6 bases). Trimming shortened V by 4 bases and J by 0 bases, and 10 bases separated the two germline ends. Germline CDR1 and CDR2: LGHDT and YNNKEL (reference sequence). The CDR3 has 15 residues. This chain's CDR3 is CASSRGTTSYNEQFF. The CDR3 DNA reads TGTGCCAGCAGCCGCGGGACCACCTCCTACAATGAGCAGTTCTTC.

In the case of this clone: Additional DNA sequences in this sample encode the identical CDR3. The chain employs TRBV15 and TRBJ1-5; maybe TRBD1 (5 bases). Trimming removed 1 base at V and 1 base at J, with 8 bases between. Per germline, CDR1 LNHNV and CDR2 YYDKDF (reference sequence). This CDR3 is 15 amino acids long. The CDR3 DNA is TGTGCCACCAGCAGAGGCGGGGGGAGCAATCAGCCCCAGCATTTT. Its protein product is CATSRGGGSNQPQHF.

This chain joins TRBV19 and TRBJ1-2, with a weak D call TRBD1 (6 bases). The CDR3 is 14 residues long. V shed 3 bases and J shed 4 bases, with 12 bases lying between them. Germline V gene lookup returns CDR1 LNHDA and CDR2 SQIVND (reference sequence). This chain's CDR3 is CASSMGAGPYGYTF. The CDR3 DNA is TGTGCCAGTAGTATGGGGGCAGGGCCCTATGGCTACACCTTC.

This clone was seen only once. The chain combines TRBV6-6 with TRBJ2-5, with 9 bases that match TRBD2. The V and J ends lost 6 bases and 5 bases, in that order; junction bases with no gene match: 19. The CDR3 loop spans 18 amino acids. Per the germline V gene, CDR1 is MNHNY and CDR2 is SVGAGI (reference sequence). The CDR3 nucleotides read TGTGCCAGCAGCCGAAGGAAGGCTAGCGGGGCTCCAGCGGAGACCCAGTACTTC. Amino acids: CASSRRKASGAPAETQYF.

The V call is TRBV2, the J call TRBJ1-5; D perhaps matches TRBD1 (6 bases). V was cut by 7 bases and J by 1 base, with 11 bases left in between. CDR1 and CDR2 (germline): SNHLY, FYNNEI. The CDR3 runs to 14 residues. CDR3 amino acids: CASNGQRSNQPQHF. The CDR3 coding sequence is TGTGCCAGCAATGGACAGAGGAGCAATCAGCCCCAGCATTTT.